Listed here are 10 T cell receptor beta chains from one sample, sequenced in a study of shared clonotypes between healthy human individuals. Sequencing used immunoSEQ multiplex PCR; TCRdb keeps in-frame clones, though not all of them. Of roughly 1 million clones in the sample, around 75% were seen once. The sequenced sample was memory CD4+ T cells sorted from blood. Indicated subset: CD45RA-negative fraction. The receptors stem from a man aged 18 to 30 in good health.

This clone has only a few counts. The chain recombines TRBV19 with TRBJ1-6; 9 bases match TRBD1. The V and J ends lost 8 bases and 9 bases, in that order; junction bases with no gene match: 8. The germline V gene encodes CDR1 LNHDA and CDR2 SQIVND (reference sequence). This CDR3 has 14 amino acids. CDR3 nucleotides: TGTGCCAGTCGAACCGGGACAGGGTCTTCACCCCTCCACTTT. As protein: CASRTGTGSSPLHF. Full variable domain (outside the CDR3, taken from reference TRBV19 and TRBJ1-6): DGGITQSPKYLFRKEGQNVTLSCEQNLNHDAMYWYRQDPGQGLRLIYYSQIVNDFQKGDIAEGYSVSREKKESFPLTVTSAQKNPTAFYLCASRTGTGSSPLHFGNGTRLTVT.

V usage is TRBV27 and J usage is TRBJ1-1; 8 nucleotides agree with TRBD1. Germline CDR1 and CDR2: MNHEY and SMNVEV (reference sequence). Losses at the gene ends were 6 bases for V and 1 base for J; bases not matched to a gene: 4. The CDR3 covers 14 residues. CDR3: CASSRTGQNTEAFF. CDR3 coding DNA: TGTGCCAGCAGCCGGACAGGGCAGAACACTGAAGCTTTCTTT.

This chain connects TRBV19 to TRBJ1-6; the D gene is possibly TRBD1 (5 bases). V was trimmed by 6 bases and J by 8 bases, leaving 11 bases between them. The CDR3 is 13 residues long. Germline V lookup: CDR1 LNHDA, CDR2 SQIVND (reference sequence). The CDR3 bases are TGTGCCAGTAGAGGAGGGGCCGATTCACCCCTCCACTTT. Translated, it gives CASRGGADSPLHF.

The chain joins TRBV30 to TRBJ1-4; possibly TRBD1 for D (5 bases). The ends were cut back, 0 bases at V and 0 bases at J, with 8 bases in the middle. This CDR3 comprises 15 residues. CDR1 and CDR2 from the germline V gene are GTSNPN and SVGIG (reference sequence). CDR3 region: CAWSVPGPTNEKLFF. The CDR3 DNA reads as TGTGCCTGGAGTGTACCAGGGCCAACTAATGAAAAACTGTTTTTT.

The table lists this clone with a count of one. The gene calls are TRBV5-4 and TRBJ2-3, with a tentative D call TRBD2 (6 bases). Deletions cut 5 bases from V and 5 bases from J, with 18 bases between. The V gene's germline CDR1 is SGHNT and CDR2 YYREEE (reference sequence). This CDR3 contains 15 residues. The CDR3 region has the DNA TGTGCCAGCAGGCGATCTAGCGACGCCCGAGATACGCAGTATTTT. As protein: CASRRSSDARDTQYF.

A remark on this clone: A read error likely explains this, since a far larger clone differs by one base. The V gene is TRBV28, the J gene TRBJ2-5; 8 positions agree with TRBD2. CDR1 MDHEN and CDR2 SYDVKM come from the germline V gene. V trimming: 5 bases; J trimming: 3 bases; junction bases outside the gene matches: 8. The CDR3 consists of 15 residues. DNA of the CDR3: TGTGCCAGCAGTCGGGGGGGGGCGGCCGAAGAGACCCAGTACTTC. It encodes CASSRGGAAEETQYF.

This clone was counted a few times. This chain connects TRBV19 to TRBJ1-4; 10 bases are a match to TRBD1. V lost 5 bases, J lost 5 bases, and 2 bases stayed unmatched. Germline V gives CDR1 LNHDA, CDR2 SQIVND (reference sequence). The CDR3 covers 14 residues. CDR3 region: CASSPGQGNEKLFF. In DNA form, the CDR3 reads TGTGCCAGTAGTCCGGGACAGGGGAATGAAAAACTGTTTTTT.

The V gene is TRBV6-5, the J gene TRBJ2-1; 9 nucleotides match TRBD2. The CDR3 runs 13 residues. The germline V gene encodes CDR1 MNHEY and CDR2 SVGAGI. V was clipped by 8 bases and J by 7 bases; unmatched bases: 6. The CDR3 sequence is CASSRAGGNEQFF. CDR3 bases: TGTGCCAGCTCGAGAGCGGGAGGAAATGAGCAGTTCTTC.

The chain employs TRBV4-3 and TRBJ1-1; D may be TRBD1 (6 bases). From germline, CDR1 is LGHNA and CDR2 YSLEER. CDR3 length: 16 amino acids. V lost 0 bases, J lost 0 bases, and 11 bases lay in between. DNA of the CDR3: TGCGCCAGCAGCCAAGACGTGGGGGGCCTGAACACTGAAGCTTTCTTT. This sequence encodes CASSQDVGGLNTEAFF.

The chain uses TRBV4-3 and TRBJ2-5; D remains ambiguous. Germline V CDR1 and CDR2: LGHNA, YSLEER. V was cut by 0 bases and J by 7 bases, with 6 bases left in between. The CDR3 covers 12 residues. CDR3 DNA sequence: TGCGCCAGCAGCCAAGATTCAGGGACCCAGTACTTC. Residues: CASSQDSGTQYF.